This entry is about one T cell receptor beta chain. This entry is derived from a study of identical twins. TCRdb re-called the 5' RACE reads through MiXCR, storing one row per CDR3 protein. The data hold under 900,000 distinct CDR3 sequences, with 15% to 20% observed a single time. The V end was cut by 2 bases, the J end by 0 bases, with 14 bases between. CDR3 length: 16 residues. Per the germline V gene, CDR1 is SGHKS and CDR2 is YYEKEE (reference sequence). These data also featured in a second study, about T cells expressing NK-cell markers.

J is TRBJ1-1 and V is TRBV5-5; weak D call: TRBD1 (5 bases). Sequences were obtained from PBMCs. This TCR derives from a woman in her late teens or twenties in good health. This chain's CDR3 is CASSLRPGTMNTEAFF. For the CDR3, the DNA is TGTGCCAGCAGCTTAAGGCCAGGGACTATGAACACTGAAGCTTTCTTT.